This T cell receptor (beta chain) was identified during a study of cytomegalovirus exposure and HLA in healthy donors. General study findings and limits: Specific recognition of CMV antigens was confirmed in vitro for a few chains (all CMV-associated). The study designated over 150 TCR beta chains cytomegalovirus-associated.

As for this clone: Antigen unknown.

The donors were in the roughly 120-subject validation cohort, distinct from the 666-subject first cohort. The assay was immunoSEQ multiplex PCR, and TCRdb's table has in-frame clones only and misses some. This table holds about 64,000 clones, roughly 94% found once. The CDR3 runs 14 residues. V was cut by 5 bases and J by 5 bases, with 15 bases left in between. Germline CDR1 is SGHVS and CDR2 is FNYEAQ. Sequenced material: PBMCs. This TCR was sampled from a woman aged 18-29 years in good health and CMV-seropositive. The J gene is TRBJ2-5, the V gene TRBV7-6; D perhaps matches TRBD1 (6 bases). As DNA, the CDR3 is TGTGCCAGCAGCATAGGACAGTGGTGGGAGACCCAGTACTTC. As protein: CASSIGQWWETQYF.